Listed here are 21 T cell receptor beta chains from one sample, sequenced in a study of beta chain features in type 1 diabetes. The study, taken as a whole, reports: In every one of the four CD4+ subsets, TCRB CDR3s were moderately but significantly shorter in Type 1 diabetes patients.

The antigens of these receptors remain unknown. The sequenced template was cDNA made from the entire isolated RNA. TCRdb keeps only in-frame clones here, not all; method: immunoSEQ multiplex PCR. The sample consists of about 30,000 clones, approximately 55% of them appearing once. Material: Tregs from blood. The receptors were gathered from a woman aged 18 to 35 with type 1 diabetes.

V and J are TRBV7-2 and TRBJ2-2, with 11 bases lining up with TRBD2. CDR1 is SGHTA and CDR2 is FQGNSA in the germline V gene. V was pared by 1 base and J by 4 bases, with 2 bases of the junction left unmatched. This CDR3 contains 16 residues. CDR3 nucleotides: TGTGCCAGCAGCTTAGGGGGGACTAGCGGCACCGGGGAGCTGTTTTTT. Translation: CASSLGGTSGTGELFF.

V is TRBV11-2 and J is TRBJ2-3, with a tentative D call TRBD2 (6 bases). The CDR3 covers 17 residues. V was cut by 2 bases and J by 1 base, with 16 bases left in between. CDR1 is SGHAT, CDR2 FQNNGV, per germline. CDR3 in amino acids: CASSLSPPGSGTDTQYF. In DNA form, the CDR3 reads TGTGCCAGCAGCTTATCGCCCCCCGGGAGTGGCACAGATACGCAGTATTTT.

The chain joins TRBV7-9 to TRBJ2-1; 8 bases map to TRBD2. CDR3 length equals 15 residues. Germline V gene lookup returns CDR1 SEHNR and CDR2 FQNEAQ (reference sequence). V shed 6 bases, J shed 5 bases, and the junction held 9 bases outside the gene matches. DNA for the CDR3: TGTGCCAGCAGTTCTCGGGAGGGCCGAAACAATGAGCAGTTCTTC. It codes for CASSSREGRNNEQFF.

The chain couples TRBV18 to TRBJ1-4; D is unclear. CDR1 is KGHSH, CDR2 LQKENI, per germline. Trimming shortened V by 3 bases and J by 3 bases, and 5 bases separated the two germline ends. There are 13 residues in the CDR3. CDR3 region: CASSPRANEKLFF. The CDR3 nucleotides are TGTGCCAGCTCACCGAGGGCTAATGAAAAACTGTTTTTT.

This chain uses TRBV19 with TRBJ2-7; maybe TRBD1 (5 bases). Germline CDR1 is LNHDA and CDR2 is SQIVND (reference sequence). The V end lost 8 bases, the J end lost 0 bases, and 11 bases lay between the germline ends. This CDR3 region has 13 residues. CDR3 nucleotide sequence: TGTGCCAGTGCCCAGGGTATCTCCTACGAGCAGTACTTC. It specifies CASAQGISYEQYF.

The V gene is TRBV27, the J gene TRBJ2-2; TRBD1 matches 11 bases. V lost 5 bases and J lost 5; bases outside the gene matches: 7. This CDR3 region has 16 residues. Germline CDR1 is MNHEY and CDR2 is SMNVEV (reference sequence). CDR3 nucleotides: TGTGCCAGCAGTCATAGGACAGGGGGCGGAACCGGGGAGCTGTTTTTT. Amino acid sequence: CASSHRTGGGTGELFF.

In nucleotides, the CDR3 is TGCAGTGCGGGACAGGGCAACGAGCAGTACGTC. It encodes CSAGQGNEQYV. This sequence joins TRBV20-1 and TRBJ2-7; 9 bases are a match to TRBD1. The germline CDR1 and CDR2 sequences are DFQATT and SNEGSKA (reference sequence). The V and J ends lost 6 bases and 5 bases, in that order; junction bases with no gene match: 2. The CDR3 spans 11 residues.

This clone came up a few times. Other DNA sequences within the sample encode an identical CDR3. This chain connects TRBV30 to TRBJ2-7; TRBD1 aligns across 8 bases. Germline values: CDR1 GTSNPN, CDR2 SVGIG (reference sequence). The length of the CDR3 is 13 residues. Trimming at V came to 3 bases and at J to 4 bases, leaving 5 bases not matched to a gene. CDR3 sequence reads: CAWRQGARYEQYF. The CDR3 bases are TGTGCCTGGAGGCAGGGGGCGCGGTACGAGCAGTACTTC.

This sequence joins TRBV11-2 and TRBJ2-1; D uncertain. Germline values: CDR1 SGHAT, CDR2 FQNNGV. Trimming took 2 bases from V and 9 from J, leaving 14 bases between them. The CDR3 sequence is 14 residues long. CDR3 nucleotide sequence: TGTGCCAGCAGCTTATATGGAGTCTTAGGTGAGCAGTTCTTC. It yields the protein CASSLYGVLGEQFF.

This CDR3 is CATSKASGQGGGAFF. The CDR3 coding sequence is TGTGCCACCAGCAAAGCGTCGGGACAGGGCGGCGGGGCTTTCTTT. The V gene is TRBV15, the J gene TRBJ1-1, with 9 positions matching TRBD1. J was trimmed by 11 bases and V by 4 bases; bases with no gene match: 14. The CDR3 runs 15 residues. In germline, CDR1 is LNHNV, CDR2 YYDKDF (reference sequence). Complete variable domain (other parts from reference TRBV15 and TRBJ1-1): DAMVIQNPRYQVTQFGKPVTLSCSQTLNHNVMYWYQQKSSQAPKLLFHYYDKDFNNEADTPDNFQSRRPNTSFCFLDIRSPGLGDTAMYLCATSKASGQGGGAFFGQGTRLTVV.

This sequence joins TRBV7-9 and TRBJ2-7, with 9 bases that match TRBD2. V lost 4 bases to trimming and J lost 3 bases; unmatched junction nucleotides: 10. Germline-derived CDR1 and CDR2 are SEHNR and FQNEAQ (reference sequence). The CDR3 extends over 16 amino acids. Written as DNA, the CDR3 is TGTGCCAGCAGCTCCACAACGGGACTAGCCCACTACGAGCAGTACTTC. Its translation is CASSSTTGLAHYEQYF.

This clone was picked up one time. The gene calls are TRBV7-8 and TRBJ1-1; possibly TRBD1 for D (6 bases). Deletions cut 8 bases from V and 0 bases from J, with 10 bases between. The V gene's germline CDR1 is SGHVS and CDR2 FQNEAQ. The CDR3 spans 13 residues. CDR3 DNA sequence: TGTGCCAGCGGGGGGGCAATGAACACTGAAGCTTTCTTT. Translating it yields CASGGAMNTEAFF.

V and J are TRBV11-3 and TRBJ2-5, with 9 bases fitting TRBD2. The trim removed 1 base at V and 6 bases at J, leaving 6 bases unmatched. This CDR3 region has 15 residues. CDR1 SGHNT and CDR2 YENEEA come from the germline V gene. CDR3 sequence: CASSLVAGVDKTQYF. CDR3 coding DNA: TGTGCCAGCAGCTTAGTAGCGGGAGTGGACAAGACCCAGTACTTC.

The chain links TRBV4-2 to TRBJ2-1; TRBD2 matches 11 bases. The germline CDR1 and CDR2 sequences are LGHNA and YNFKEQ. V lost 4 bases, J lost 8 bases, and 10 bases stayed unmatched. This CDR3 region has 16 residues. DNA of the CDR3: TGTGCCAGCAGCCTTCAAACTAGCGGGAGTGGCGATGAGCAGTTCTTC. Translation gives CASSLQTSGSGDEQFF.

This chain joins TRBV6-5 and TRBJ2-5, with D maybe TRBD2 (5 bases). V was clipped by 0 bases and J by 5 bases, with 13 bases between them. The CDR3 is made up of 15 amino acids. Looked up from germline, CDR1 is MNHEY and CDR2 is SVGAGI. The CDR3: CASSYSGRVQETQYF. CDR3 nucleotide sequence: TGTGCCAGCAGTTACTCAGGGCGGGTCCAGGAGACCCAGTACTTC.

This clone appeared once. V usage is TRBV6-5 and J usage is TRBJ2-1; possibly TRBD2 for D (7 bases). Germline loops: CDR1 MNHEY, CDR2 SVGAGI. The CDR3 totals 15 residues. Trimming took 6 bases from V and 7 from J, leaving 19 bases between them. CDR3 residues: CASSVSGGAWNEQFF. The CDR3 bases are TGTGCCAGCAGCGTATCTGGGGGGGCCTGGAATGAGCAGTTCTTC.

The chain couples TRBV2 to TRBJ1-6; TRBD1 aligns across 8 bases. J gave up 9 bases and V 6 bases, and 10 bases lay outside the gene matches. CDR1 is SNHLY and CDR2 is FYNNEI in the germline V gene. This CDR3 has 15 residues. CDR3 DNA sequence: TGTGCCAGCAGGGGGACCCGACAGGGGAGTTCACCCCTCCACTTT. Amino acid sequence: CASRGTRQGSSPLHF.

The chain couples TRBV10-3 to TRBJ2-2; the match to TRBD1 covers 9 bases. Germline-derived CDR1 and CDR2 are ENHRY and SYGVKD. The CDR3 has 17 residues. The V and J ends lost 10 bases and 5 bases, in that order; junction bases with no gene match: 17. The DNA for the CDR3 is TGTGCCACCGCGGGACAGGGTACCCCGCGAAGGACCGGGGAGCTGTTTTTT. It yields the protein CATAGQGTPRRTGELFF.

This clone has a handful of counts. The chain is built from TRBV7-2 and TRBJ1-4, with a weak D call TRBD1 (6 bases). Germline CDR1 reads SGHTA; CDR2 reads FQGNSA. CDR3 length equals 15 residues. The ends were cut back, 5 bases at V and 8 bases at J, with 18 bases in the middle. The CDR3 DNA reads TGTGCCAGCAGCCCTCTTAGGACAGCGGTAGAAAAACTGTTTTTT. Amino acid sequence: CASSPLRTAVEKLFF.

The chain joins TRBV5-1 to TRBJ2-2; D perhaps matches TRBD1 (5 bases). V gave up 4 bases and J gave up 5 bases, with 15 bases separating them. This CDR3 has 15 residues. The germline CDR1 and CDR2 sequences are SGHRS and YFSETQ. This chain's CDR3 is CASSPRADRTGELFF. In DNA, the CDR3 is TGCGCCAGCAGCCCCAGGGCCGATCGGACCGGGGAGCTGTTTTTT.

The chain couples TRBV9 to TRBJ2-2; 7 bases agree with TRBD1. The germline V gene encodes CDR1 SGDLS and CDR2 YYNGEE. The CDR3 runs 18 residues. J was trimmed by 0 bases and V by 0 bases; bases with no gene match: 8. CDR3 bases: TGTGCCAGCAGCGTAGCCCTGGGACAGACCCCGAACACCGGGGAGCTGTTTTTT. It is translated as CASSVALGQTPNTGELFF.